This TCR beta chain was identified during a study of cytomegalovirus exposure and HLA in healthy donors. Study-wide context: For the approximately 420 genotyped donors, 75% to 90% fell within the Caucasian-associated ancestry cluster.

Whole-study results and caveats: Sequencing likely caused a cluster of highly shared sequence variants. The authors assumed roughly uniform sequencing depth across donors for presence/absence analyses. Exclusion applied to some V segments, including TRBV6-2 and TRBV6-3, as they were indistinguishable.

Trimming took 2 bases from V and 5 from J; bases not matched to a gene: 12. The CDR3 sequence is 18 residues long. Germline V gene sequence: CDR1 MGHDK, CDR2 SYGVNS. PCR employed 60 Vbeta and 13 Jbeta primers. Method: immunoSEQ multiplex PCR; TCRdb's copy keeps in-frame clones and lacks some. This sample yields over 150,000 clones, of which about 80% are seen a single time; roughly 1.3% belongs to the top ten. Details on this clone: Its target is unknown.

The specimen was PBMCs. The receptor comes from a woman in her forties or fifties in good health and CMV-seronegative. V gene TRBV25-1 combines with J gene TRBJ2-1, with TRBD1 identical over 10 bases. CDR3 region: CASSERTEGDRGNNEQFF. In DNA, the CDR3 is TGTGCCAGCAGTGAAAGGACCGAGGGGGACAGGGGAAACAATGAGCAGTTCTTC. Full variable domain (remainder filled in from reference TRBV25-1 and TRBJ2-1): EADIYQTPRYLVIGTGKKITLECSQTMGHDKMYWYQQDPGMELHLIHYSYGVNSTEKGDLSSESTVSRIRTEHFPLTLESARPSHTSQYLCASSERTEGDRGNNEQFFGPGTRLTVL.